This TCR beta chain was obtained from a study of OX40 agonist ivuxolimab in advanced cancers. Turning to the study itself: The mean age was approximately 60 years, ranging from about 20 to 90, with more than 70% of participants male. Overall study results and limits: On average, CD8+ T cells had more expanded clones than CD4+. CD4+ and CD8+ blood T cells expanded clonally by week 6 at 0.1 to 3.0 mg/kg.

TCRdb's copy holds only in-frame clones and misses some; the assay was immunoSEQ multiplex PCR. The data hold 35,000 to 45,000 clones, with more than 70% observed a single time. Concerning this clone: Its antigen is currently unknown.

With 0 bases clipped from V and 9 bases from J, the junction kept 7 bases outside the gene matches. This CDR3 has 15 amino acids. Germline loops: CDR1 LGHNA, CDR2 YSLEER. V usage is TRBV4-3 and J usage is TRBJ1-5; 8 bases agree with TRBD1. This clonotype originated in an adult with an advanced solid tumor such as melanoma, head and neck, liver or kidney cancer. This specimen consisted of CD4+ or CD8+ T cells sorted from blood, obtained in a trial of the OX40 agonist ivuxolimab. CDR3 DNA sequence: TGCGCCAGCAGCCAAGATCGGACAGGGCTTTCGCCCCAGCATTTT. Translated: CASSQDRTGLSPQHF.